A selection of T cell receptor beta chains follows, all from one sample in a study of blood T cells in healthy people across ages. TCRdb analysed the 5' RACE reads with MiXCR anew, one entry per CDR3 protein. The table shows 1.5 million to 2 million distinct CDR3 sequences, with about 39% occurring only once. Specimen: blood. Receptor source: a human donor in good health. CDR3s include the opening cysteine and the closing phenylalanine or tryptophan. The D gene is left open where the match is weak. Not every row has a clone size; where given, it reads once, few, many or a size class.

>TRBV4-3|.|.|TRBJ1-3
TGCGCCGGCAGCCAGATAGGGAGAAACACCAGATATTTT
CAGSQIGRNTRYF
>TRBV7-2|.|.|TRBJ2-5
TGTGCCAGCAACTCAACGTTGGGGCGGGAGACCCAGTACTTC
CASNSTLGRETQYF
>TRBV20-1|.|.|TRBJ2-7
TGCAGTGCTAGAGGAATGACAGATTACTACGAGCAGTACTTC
CSARGMTDYYEQYF
>TRBV15|.|few|TRBJ1-2
TGTGCCACCAGCAGACAAGCGGGGGGAGATGGCTACACCTTC
CATSRQAGGDGYTF
>TRBV4-3|.|few|TRBJ2-4
TGCGCCAGCGGCCAAGAGAGTACGGGCATTCAGTACTTC
CASGQESTGIQYF
>TRBV2|.|few|TRBJ2-3
TGTGCCAGCAGAGGCTGGGGGGTAGGAACAGATACGCAGTATTTT
CASRGWGVGTDTQYF
>TRBV7-2|TRBD2|few|TRBJ2-1
TGTGCCAGCAGCCCTGCGGGGGGCCACAATGAGCAGTTCTTC
CASSPAGGHNEQFF
>TRBV2|TRBD1|.|TRBJ2-3
TGTGCCAGCAGTTTTACAGGGGGTATCGAGTCGGATACGCAGTATTTT
CASSFTGGIESDTQYF
>TRBV5-1|.|.|TRBJ1-1
TGCGCCAGCAGCTTGGATCCATTCTCCAACACTGAAGCTTTCTTT
CASSLDPFSNTEAFF
>TRBV7-6|TRBD1|.|TRBJ2-7
TGTGCCAGCAGCTCCTCTGACAGGGTTGAGAGCTCCTACGAGCAGTACTTC
CASSSSDRVESSYEQYF
>TRBV27|.|.|TRBJ1-1
TGTGCCAGCACCTCGGAGGGGGACACTGAAGCTTTCTTT
CASTSEGDTEAFF
>TRBV5-1|TRBD1|.|TRBJ2-3
TGCGCCAGCAGCACCGGACAGGGCATAGATACGCAGTATTTT
CASSTGQGIDTQYF
>TRBV7-9|.|.|TRBJ1-1
TGTGCCAGCAGCTTAAATCAGGGTGAAGGGAACACTGAAGCTTTCTTT
CASSLNQGEGNTEAFF
>TRBV7-9|TRBD2|.|TRBJ2-3
TGTGCCAGCAGCTTAGGTGACGAGACTAGCTTTCGAGATACGCAGTATTTT
CASSLGDETSFRDTQYF
>TRBV20-1|.|few|TRBJ1-6
TGCAGTGCTAGATTTGATTCGGATTCACCCCTCCACTTT
CSARFDSDSPLHF
>TRBV28|.|.|TRBJ2-7
TGTGCCAGCAGTTTATTCCCAGCATCTGAGGGCTACGAGCAGTACTTC
CASSLFPASEGYEQYF
>TRBV20-1|.|.|TRBJ1-2
TGCAGTGCTAGTTACACAGGGCTGGAAGCTAACTATGGCTACACCTTC
CSASYTGLEANYGYTF
>TRBV10-3|TRBD2|.|TRBJ2-1
TGTGCCATCAGTGAGTCCCTAGCGGACAATGAGCAGTTCTTC
CAISESLADNEQFF
>TRBV20-1|TRBD1|.|TRBJ1-2
TGCAGTGCTAGAGGGGCACAGGGGTACTATGGCTACACCTTC
CSARGAQGYYGYTF
>TRBV24-1|TRBD1|.|TRBJ2-7
TGTGCCACCTCGACAGGGGACTCCCACGAGCAGTACTTC
CATSTGDSHEQYF
>TRBV6-6|TRBD1|.|TRBJ1-4
TGTGCCAGCAGACCTGGGACAGTTCCTGAAAAACTGTTTTTT
CASRPGTVPEKLFF
>TRBV28|.|few|TRBJ1-1
TGTGCCAGCAGTTTTGTGAGCACTGAAGCTTTCTTT
CASSFVSTEAFF
>TRBV28|.|.|TRBJ1-6
TGTGCCAGCAAAGGTACCTATAATTCACCCCTCCACTTT
CASKGTYNSPLHF
>TRBV12-5|TRBD1|.|TRBJ2-2
TGTGCTAGTGGCGAACAGGGGGCCACCGGGGAGCTGTTTTTT
CASGEQGATGELFF
>TRBV7-9|.|.|TRBJ2-3
TGTGCCAGCAGCTGGAGTGACAGCCGCACAGATACGCAGTATTTT
CASSWSDSRTDTQYF
>TRBV29-1|.|.|TRBJ2-7
TGCAGCGTTGATATGGGGACCCCTTACGAGCAGTACTTC
CSVDMGTPYEQYF
>TRBV20-1|TRBD2|.|TRBJ2-5
TGCAGTGCTAGAGATTTTCGGACTAGCGGGGGACAGAGAAGAGAGACCCAGTACTTC
CSARDFRTSGGQRRETQYF
>TRBV30|.|.|TRBJ2-7
TGTGCCTGGAGTGTTTATGGACAGACGGAGCAGTACTTC
CAWSVYGQTEQYF
>TRBV20-1|.|few|TRBJ1-1
TGCAGTGCAGCGCGTCAGGGGTGGGGGACTGAAGCTTTCTTT
CSAARQGWGTEAFF
>TRBV11-3|.|.|TRBJ1-6
TGTGCCAGCAGCCCGGGGCAGTCCGATTCACCCCTCCACTTT
CASSPGQSDSPLHF
>TRBV7-2|.|.|TRBJ2-1
TGTGCCAGCAGCGCCCGACTAGTGGGGTTGGGGTTCTTC
CASSARLVGLGFF
>TRBV2|.|.|TRBJ2-5
TGTACCAGCAGTGAAGTGGTAACGGGTGGGGAGACCCAGTACTTC
CTSSEVVTGGETQYF
>TRBV9|.|.|TRBJ2-7
TGTGCCAGCAGCGTAGCGGACACACTATCCCACTACGAGCAGTACTTC
CASSVADTLSHYEQYF
>TRBV7-3|TRBD1|.|TRBJ2-4
TGTGCCAGCAGCTTAAGGATTGGGCAGGGGGACATTCAGTACTTC
CASSLRIGQGDIQYF
>TRBV7-2|.|.|TRBJ2-6
TGTGCCAGCAGCTCACAACCGGGGGCCAACGTCCTGACTTTC
CASSSQPGANVLTF
>TRBV7-8|.|few|TRBJ2-1
TGTGCCAGCAGCTCAGGACGGGAGATCAATGAGCAGTTCTTC
CASSSGREINEQFF
>TRBV29-1|.|once|TRBJ2-1
TGCAGCGTTGAAGTCGGGGCCTATCTCGGTGAGCAGTTCTTC
CSVEVGAYLGEQFF